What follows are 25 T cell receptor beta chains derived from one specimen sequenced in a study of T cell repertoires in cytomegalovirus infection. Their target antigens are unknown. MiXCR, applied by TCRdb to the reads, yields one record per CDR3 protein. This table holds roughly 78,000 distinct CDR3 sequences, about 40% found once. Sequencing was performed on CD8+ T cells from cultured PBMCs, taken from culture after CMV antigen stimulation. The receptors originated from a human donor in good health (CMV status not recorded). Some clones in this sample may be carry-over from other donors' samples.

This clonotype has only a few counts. The CDR3 loop is CASSLPGLAGGQQFF. CDR3 DNA sequence: TGTGCCAGCAGTTTACCGGGACTAGCGGGGGGGCAACAGTTCTTC. The rearrangement links TRBV12-3 or TRBV12-4 to TRBJ2-1, with TRBD2 identical over 16 bases. The J segment lost 13 bases and the V segment lost 2 bases, leaving 5 bases of the junction unmatched. The CDR3 consists of 15 residues.

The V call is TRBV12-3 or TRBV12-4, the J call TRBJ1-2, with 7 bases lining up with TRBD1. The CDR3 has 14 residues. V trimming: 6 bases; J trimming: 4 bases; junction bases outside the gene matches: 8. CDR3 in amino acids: CASRIRDSPYGYTF. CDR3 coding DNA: TGTGCCAGCAGAATCCGGGACAGCCCCTATGGCTACACCTTC.

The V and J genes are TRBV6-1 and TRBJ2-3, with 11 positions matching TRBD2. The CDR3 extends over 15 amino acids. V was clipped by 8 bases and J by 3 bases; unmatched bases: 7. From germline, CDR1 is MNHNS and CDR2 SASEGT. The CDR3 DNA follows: TGTGCCAGCCCCGAGACTAGCGGGAATACAGATACGCAGTATTTT. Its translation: CASPETSGNTDTQYF.

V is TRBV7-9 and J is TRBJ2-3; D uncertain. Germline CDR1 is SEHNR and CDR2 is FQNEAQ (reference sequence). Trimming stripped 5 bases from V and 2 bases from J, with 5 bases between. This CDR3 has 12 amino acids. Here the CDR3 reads CASSPTTDTQYF. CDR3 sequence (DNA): TGTGCCAGCAGCCCCACCACAGATACGCAGTATTTT.

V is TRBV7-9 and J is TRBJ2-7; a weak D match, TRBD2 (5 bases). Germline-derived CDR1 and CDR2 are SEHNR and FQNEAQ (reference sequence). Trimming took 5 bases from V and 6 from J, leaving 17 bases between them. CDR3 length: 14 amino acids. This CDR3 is CASSSGQRLFEQYF. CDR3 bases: TGTGCCAGCAGCAGCGGCCAGAGGTTGTTCGAGCAGTACTTC.

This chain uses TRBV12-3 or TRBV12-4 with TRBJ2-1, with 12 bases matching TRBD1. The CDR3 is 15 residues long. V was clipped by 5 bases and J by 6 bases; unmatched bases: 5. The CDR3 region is CASSPGQGAANEQFF. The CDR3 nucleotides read TGTGCCAGCAGTCCGGGACAGGGGGCGGCCAATGAGCAGTTCTTC.

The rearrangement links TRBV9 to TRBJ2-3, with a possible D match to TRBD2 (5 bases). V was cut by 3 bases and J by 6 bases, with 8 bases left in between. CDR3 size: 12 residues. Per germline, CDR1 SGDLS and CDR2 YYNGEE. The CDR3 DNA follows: TGTGCCAGCAGCGGTAGCGACGATACGCAGTATTTT. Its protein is CASSGSDDTQYF.

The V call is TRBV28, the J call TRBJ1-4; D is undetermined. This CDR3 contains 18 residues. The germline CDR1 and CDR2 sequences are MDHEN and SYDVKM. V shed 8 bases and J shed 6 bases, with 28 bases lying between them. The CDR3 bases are TGTGCCAGCGGCCCGTTGACCTTGGGCCTTACCCGGGATGAAAAACTGTTTTTT. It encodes CASGPLTLGLTRDEKLFF.

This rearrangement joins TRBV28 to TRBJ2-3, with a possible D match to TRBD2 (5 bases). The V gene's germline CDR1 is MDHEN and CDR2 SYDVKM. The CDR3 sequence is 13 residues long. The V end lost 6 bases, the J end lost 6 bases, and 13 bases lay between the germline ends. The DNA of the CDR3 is TGTGCCAGCAGCGAGGTTAGAGGGGATACGCAGTATTTT. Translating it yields CASSEVRGDTQYF. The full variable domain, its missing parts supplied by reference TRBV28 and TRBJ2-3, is DVKVTQSSRYLVKRTGEKVFLECVQDMDHENMFWYRQDPGLGLRLIYFSYDVKMKEKGDIPEGYSVSREKKERFSLILESASTNQTSMYLCASSEVRGDTQYFGPGTRLTVL.

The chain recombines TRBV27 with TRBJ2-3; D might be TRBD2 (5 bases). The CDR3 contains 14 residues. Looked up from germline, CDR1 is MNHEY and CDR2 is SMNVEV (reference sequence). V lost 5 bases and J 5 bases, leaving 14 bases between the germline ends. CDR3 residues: CASSPRRVRDTQYF. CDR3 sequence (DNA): TGTGCCAGCAGTCCCCGGCGGGTAAGAGATACGCAGTATTTT.

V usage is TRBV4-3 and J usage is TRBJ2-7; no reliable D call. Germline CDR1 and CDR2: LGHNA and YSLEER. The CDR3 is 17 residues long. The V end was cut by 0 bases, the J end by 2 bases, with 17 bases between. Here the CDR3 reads CASSQDSHSVPPYEQYF. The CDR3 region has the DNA TGCGCCAGCAGCCAAGATTCCCACTCAGTTCCCCCCTACGAGCAGTACTTC.

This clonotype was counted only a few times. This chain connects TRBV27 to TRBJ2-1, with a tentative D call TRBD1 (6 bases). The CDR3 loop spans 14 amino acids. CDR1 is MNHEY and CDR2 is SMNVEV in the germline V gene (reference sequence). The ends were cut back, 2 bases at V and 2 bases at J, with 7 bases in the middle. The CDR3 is CASSLTGPYNEQFF. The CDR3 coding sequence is TGTGCCAGCAGTTTAACAGGGCCCTACAATGAGCAGTTCTTC.

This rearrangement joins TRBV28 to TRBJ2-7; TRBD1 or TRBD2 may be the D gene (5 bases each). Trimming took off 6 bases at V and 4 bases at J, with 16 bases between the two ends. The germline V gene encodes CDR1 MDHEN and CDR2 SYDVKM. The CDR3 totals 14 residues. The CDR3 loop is CASREPGRLYEQYF. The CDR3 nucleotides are TGTGCCAGCAGGGAACCGGGACGGTTATACGAGCAGTACTTC.

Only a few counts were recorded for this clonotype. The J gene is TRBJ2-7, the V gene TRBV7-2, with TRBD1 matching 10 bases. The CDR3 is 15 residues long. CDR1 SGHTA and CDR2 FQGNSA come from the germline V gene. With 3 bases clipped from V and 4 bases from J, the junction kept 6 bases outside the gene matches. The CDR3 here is CASSLFGTGVYEQYF. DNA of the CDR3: TGTGCCAGCAGCTTGTTTGGGACAGGGGTGTACGAGCAGTACTTC.

This chain's CDR3 is CASSPRDEELFF. The DNA of the CDR3 is TGTGCCAGCAGCCCAAGAGATGAGGAGCTGTTTTTT. This chain links TRBV28 with TRBJ2-2; D unclear. V was trimmed by 6 bases and J by 10 bases, leaving 12 bases between them. The CDR3 extends over 12 amino acids. Germline values: CDR1 MDHEN, CDR2 SYDVKM.

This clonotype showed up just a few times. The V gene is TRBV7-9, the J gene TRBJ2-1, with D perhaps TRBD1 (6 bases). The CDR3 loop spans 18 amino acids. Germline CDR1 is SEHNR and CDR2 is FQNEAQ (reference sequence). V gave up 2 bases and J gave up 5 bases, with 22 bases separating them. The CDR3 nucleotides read TGTGCCAGCAGCTTAACCCCTGAACAGGGTTTTGGAAACAATGAGCAGTTCTTC. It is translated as CASSLTPEQGFGNNEQFF.

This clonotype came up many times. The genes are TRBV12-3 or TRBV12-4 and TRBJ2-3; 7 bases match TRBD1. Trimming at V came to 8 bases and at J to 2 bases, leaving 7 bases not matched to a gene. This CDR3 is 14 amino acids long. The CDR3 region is CASAGDRFTDTQYF. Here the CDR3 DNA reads TGTGCCAGCGCAGGGGACAGATTCACAGATACGCAGTATTTT.

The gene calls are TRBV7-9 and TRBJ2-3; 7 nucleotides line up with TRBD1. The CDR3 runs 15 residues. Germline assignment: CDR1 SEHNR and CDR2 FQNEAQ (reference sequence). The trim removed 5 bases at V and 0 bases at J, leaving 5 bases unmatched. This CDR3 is CASSLGTASTDTQYF. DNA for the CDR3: TGTGCCAGCAGCCTCGGGACAGCTAGCACAGATACGCAGTATTTT. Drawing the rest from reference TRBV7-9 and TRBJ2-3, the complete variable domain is DTGVSQNPRHKITKRGQNVTFRCDPISEHNRLYWYRQTLGQGPEFLTYFQNEAQLEKSRLLSDRFSAERPKGSFSTLEIQRTEQGDSAMYLCASSLGTASTDTQYFGPGTRLTVL.

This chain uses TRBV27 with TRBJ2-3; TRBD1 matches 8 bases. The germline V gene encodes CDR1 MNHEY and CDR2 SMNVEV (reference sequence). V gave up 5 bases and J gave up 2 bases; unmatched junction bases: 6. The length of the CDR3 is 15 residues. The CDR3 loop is CASSNRDRSTDTQYF. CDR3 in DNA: TGTGCCAGCAGTAACCGGGACAGGTCCACAGATACGCAGTATTTT.

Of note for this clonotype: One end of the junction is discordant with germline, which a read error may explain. The CDR3 DNA reads TGCAGCGTTCGACGCCTTCGGGACTATCGCTACACCTTC. Amino acids: CSVRRLRDYRYTF. The chain couples TRBV29-1 to TRBJ1-2, with TRBD1 as a possible D gene (5 bases). Germline loops: CDR1 SQVTM, CDR2 ANQGSEA. The CDR3 has 13 amino acids.

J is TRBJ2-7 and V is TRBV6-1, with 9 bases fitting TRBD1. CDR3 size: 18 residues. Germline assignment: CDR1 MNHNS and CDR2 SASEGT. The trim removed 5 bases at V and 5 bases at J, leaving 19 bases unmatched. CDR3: CASSTEKGRDRVVNEQYF. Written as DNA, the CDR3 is TGTGCCAGCAGTACGGAAAAAGGCCGGGACAGGGTCGTCAACGAGCAGTACTTC.

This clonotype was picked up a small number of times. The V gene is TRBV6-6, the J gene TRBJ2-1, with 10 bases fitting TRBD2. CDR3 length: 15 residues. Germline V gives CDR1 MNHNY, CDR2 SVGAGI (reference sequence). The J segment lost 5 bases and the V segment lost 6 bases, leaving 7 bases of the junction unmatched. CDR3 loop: CASSHGTSVNNEQFF. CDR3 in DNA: TGTGCCAGCAGCCACGGGACTAGCGTCAACAATGAGCAGTTCTTC.

The CDR3 bases are TGTGCCAGCAGCTTAGAGGACGGACAGCCGAACACTGAAGCTTTCTTT. This gives the protein CASSLEDGQPNTEAFF. This chain uses TRBV7-8 with TRBJ1-1, with D maybe TRBD1 (6 bases). The ends were cut back, 1 base at V and 1 base at J, with 13 bases in the middle. Germline V gene sequence: CDR1 SGHVS, CDR2 FQNEAQ. The CDR3 consists of 16 residues.

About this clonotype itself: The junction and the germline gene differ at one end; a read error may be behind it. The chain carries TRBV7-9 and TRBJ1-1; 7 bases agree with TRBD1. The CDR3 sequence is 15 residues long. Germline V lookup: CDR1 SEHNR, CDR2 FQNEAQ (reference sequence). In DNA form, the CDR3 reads TGTGCCAGCAGCACGACCGACAGGGAGAACACTGAAGCGTTCTTT. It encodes CASSTTDRENTEAFF.

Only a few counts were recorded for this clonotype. The CDR3 DNA reads TGTGCCAGCAGTTCACTAGGGTTGGGCGAGAGGAACTATGGCTACACCTTC. Protein product: CASSSLGLGERNYGYTF. J is TRBJ1-2 and V is TRBV28; D not certain. The V end lost 4 bases, the J end lost 2 bases, and 20 bases lay between the germline ends. There are 17 residues in the CDR3. Per germline, CDR1 MDHEN and CDR2 SYDVKM.